A single sample is the source of the 20 T cell receptor beta chains below, sequenced in a study of T cell responses to AZD1222 COVID-19 vaccine. Repertoires were generated with immunoSEQ multiplex PCR, while TCRdb's copy carries only in-frame clones and drops some. This sample has around 66,000 clones; 60% to 85% occur once, and the top ten carry 23%. Sample: peripheral blood, taken on day 0 of MenACWY control vaccination. All receptors derive from an adult in good health.

This clone was found once. This chain uses TRBV13 with TRBJ1-5; D unresolved. Germline CDR1 reads PRHDT; CDR2 reads FYEKMQ (reference sequence). V was cut by 3 bases and J by 4 bases, with 4 bases left in between. The CDR3 sequence is 12 residues long. For the CDR3, the DNA is TGTGCCAGCAGCTTTTTTAATCAGCCCCAGCATTTT. Residues: CASSFFNQPQHF.

The chain employs TRBV6-5 and TRBJ2-5, with 9 bases aligning to TRBD2. In germline, CDR1 is MNHEY, CDR2 SVGAGI. CDR3 size: 14 residues. J was trimmed by 5 bases and V by 6 bases; bases with no gene match: 7. The CDR3 region is CASSQSGRRETQYF. The CDR3 DNA reads TGTGCCAGCAGCCAGAGCGGGAGGCGGGAGACCCAGTACTTC.

In this sample, this clone turned up a few times. The gene calls are TRBV27 and TRBJ2-2; 10 bases line up with TRBD2. V gave up 6 bases and J gave up 5 bases; unmatched junction bases: 3. Per germline, CDR1 MNHEY and CDR2 SMNVEV (reference sequence). The CDR3 spans 14 residues. CDR3: CASRETSGTGELFF. The CDR3 coding sequence is TGTGCCAGCAGGGAGACTAGCGGGACCGGGGAGCTGTTTTTT.

This clone was seen just once. This chain connects TRBV28 to TRBJ1-1; perhaps TRBD1 as D (6 bases). V shed 10 bases and J shed 6 bases, with 12 bases lying between them. The germline V gene encodes CDR1 MDHEN and CDR2 SYDVKM. The CDR3 consists of 11 residues. The CDR3 region has the DNA TGTGCCACCAGGGGAAGGCCTGAAGCTTTCTTT. Its translation: CATRGRPEAFF.

The rearrangement uses TRBV28 and TRBJ1-4, with D possibly being TRBD1 (6 bases). The CDR3 spans 14 residues. Trimming cost V 7 bases and J 4 bases, with 13 bases left between them. The germline gives CDR1 MDHEN, CDR2 SYDVKM. CDR3 residues: CASTQGSLNEKLFF. In DNA form, the CDR3 reads TGTGCCAGCACTCAGGGGTCGCTTAATGAAAAACTGTTTTTT. The full variable domain, rest sourced from reference TRBV28 and TRBJ1-4, is DVKVTQSSRYLVKRTGEKVFLECVQDMDHENMFWYRQDPGLGLRLIYFSYDVKMKEKGDIPEGYSVSREKKERFSLILESASTNQTSMYLCASTQGSLNEKLFFGSGTQLSVL.

This rearrangement joins TRBV28 to TRBJ1-2; D might be TRBD1 (5 bases). The V and J ends lost 4 bases and 9 bases respectively, with 15 bases between them. Germline V lookup: CDR1 MDHEN, CDR2 SYDVKM. This CDR3 has 13 amino acids. This CDR3 is CASSYIAQGRYTF. The CDR3 DNA reads TGTGCCAGCAGTTATATCGCGCAGGGACGCTACACCTTC.

The chain has TRBV18 and TRBJ2-1, with D perhaps TRBD2 (5 bases). The CDR3 runs to 12 residues. Trimming shortened V by 4 bases and J by 8 bases, and 9 bases separated the two germline ends. Germline V gene sequence: CDR1 KGHSH, CDR2 LQKENI. The CDR3 sequence is CASSLEVYEQFF. The CDR3 DNA sequence: TGTGCCAGCTCACTGGAGGTTTATGAGCAGTTCTTC.

The V gene is TRBV5-1, the J gene TRBJ2-7, with a weak D call TRBD1 (5 bases). V was trimmed by 5 bases and J by 2 bases, leaving 8 bases between them. This CDR3 region has 12 residues. Germline CDR1 reads SGHRS; CDR2 reads YFSETQ. Here the CDR3 reads CASSTGAYEQYF. CDR3 sequence (DNA): TGCGCCAGCAGTACAGGAGCCTACGAGCAGTACTTC.

The chain is built from TRBV5-1 and TRBJ1-1; 9 bases are shared with TRBD1. The CDR3 length is 14 residues. V trimming: 4 bases; J trimming: 6 bases; junction bases outside the gene matches: 7. The V gene's germline CDR1 is SGHRS and CDR2 YFSETQ. CDR3 region: CASSATGGSSEAFF. The CDR3, as DNA: TGCGCCAGCAGCGCCACAGGGGGCTCGTCTGAAGCTTTCTTT.

This clone was counted ten times or more. The rearrangement links TRBV5-6 to TRBJ1-2; 8 bases line up with TRBD1. The CDR3 length is 13 residues. From germline, CDR1 is SGHDT and CDR2 YYEEEE. V lost 5 bases and J lost 7; bases outside the gene matches: 7. The CDR3 spells CASRAGTGLGYTF. CDR3 coding DNA: TGTGCCAGCAGAGCCGGGACAGGCCTTGGCTACACCTTC.

The chain recombines TRBV5-5 with TRBJ1-6; no clear D gene. This CDR3 is 14 amino acids long. Trimming removed 2 bases from V and 8 bases from J, with 11 bases in between. Germline V gene sequence: CDR1 SGHKS, CDR2 YYEKEE (reference sequence). The CDR3 DNA reads as TGTGCCAGCAGCTTAACGGGAAAGGATTCACCCCTCCACTTT. Amino acid sequence: CASSLTGKDSPLHF.

The chain combines TRBV3-1 (or the pseudogene TRBV3-2) with TRBJ1-3; D gene ambiguous. The V gene lost 2 bases and the J gene lost 2 bases, with 7 bases spanning the gap. This CDR3 has 14 amino acids. Germline CDR1 reads LGHDT; CDR2 reads YNNKEL (reference sequence). CDR3 coding DNA: TGTGCCAGCAGCCAACTGGAGGCTGGAAACACCATATATTTT. Its translation: CASSQLEAGNTIYF.

The count of this clone is one. This sequence joins TRBV3-1 (or the pseudogene TRBV3-2) and TRBJ1-2; no clear D gene. The germline gives CDR1 LGHDT, CDR2 YNNKEL (reference sequence). The CDR3 length is 15 residues. The V end was cut by 4 bases, the J end by 6 bases, with 18 bases between. As DNA, the CDR3 is TGTGCCAGCAGCCTTTCGGTAGGCCTTAGAAATGGCTACACCTTC. It specifies CASSLSVGLRNGYTF.

V gene TRBV6-5 combines with J gene TRBJ2-2; TRBD2 is a possible D gene (6 bases). The CDR3 spans 14 residues. Looked up from germline, CDR1 is MNHEY and CDR2 is SVGAGI. The V end was cut by 7 bases, the J end by 0 bases, with 9 bases between. The CDR3 loop is CASTRGSNTGELFF. The CDR3 DNA follows: TGTGCCAGCACACGGGGGTCGAACACCGGGGAGCTGTTTTTT.

The chain couples TRBV30 to TRBJ2-7; the D is unclear. The CDR3 length is 12 residues. Deletions cut 0 bases from V and 5 bases from J, with 8 bases between. CDR1 GTSNPN and CDR2 SVGIG come from the germline V gene (reference sequence). In DNA, the CDR3 is TGTGCCTGGAGTGTACGTGGGGACGAGCAGTACTTC. The encoded protein is CAWSVRGDEQYF.

The V call is TRBV28, the J call TRBJ1-2; D might be TRBD1 (5 bases). The CDR3 extends over 16 amino acids. V lost 10 bases to trimming and J lost 2 bases, with 23 bases between them. Per the germline V gene, CDR1 is MDHEN and CDR2 is SYDVKM. CDR3 region: CAINPGGGRANYGYTF. The CDR3 DNA sequence: TGTGCCATCAACCCCGGGGGGGGACGGGCGAACTATGGCTACACCTTC.

The rearrangement uses TRBV28 and TRBJ2-1, with D maybe TRBD2 (6 bases). Trimming stripped 5 bases from V and 5 bases from J, with 16 bases between. Germline loops: CDR1 MDHEN, CDR2 SYDVKM. The CDR3 length is 15 residues. The CDR3 region has the DNA TGTGCCAGCAGTAGACTAACGGGGGTTGACAATGAGCAGTTCTTC. Translating gives CASSRLTGVDNEQFF.

A single count supports this clone. The chain uses TRBV5-1 and TRBJ2-7; D is possibly TRBD1 or TRBD2 (5 bases each). V shed 3 bases and J shed 6 bases, with 16 bases lying between them. The CDR3 spans 14 residues. The germline CDR1 and CDR2 sequences are SGHRS and YFSETQ. The CDR3 region is CASSYGASGAEQYF. The DNA for the CDR3 is TGCGCCAGCAGCTACGGGGCCTCCGGCGCCGAGCAGTACTTC.

V usage is TRBV19 and J usage is TRBJ1-2, with D hard to call. This CDR3 spans 14 amino acids. From germline, CDR1 is LNHDA and CDR2 SQIVND (reference sequence). V was shortened by 7 bases and J by 6 bases, with 18 bases between the two germline ends. CDR3 in DNA: TGTGCCAGTACCCCAACGGACCGAAGCAATGGCTACACCTTC. Its protein product is CASTPTDRSNGYTF.

This clone was observed a few times. The chain combines TRBV6-4 with TRBJ1-5; D is possibly TRBD1 (6 bases). V lost 5 bases to trimming and J lost 0 bases, with 23 bases between them. Germline V lookup: CDR1 MRHNA, CDR2 SNTAGT. The CDR3 contains 19 residues. CDR3 sequence (DNA): TGTGCCAGCAGTTTCGCGGTTACAGGGAATCCCCATAGCAATCAGCCCCAGCATTTT. It is translated as CASSFAVTGNPHSNQPQHF.